The 5 T cell receptor beta chains presented below share a single source sample, sequenced in a study of T cells after yellow fever vaccination (dated by TCRdb to about 2019). Library generation was performed with 5' RACE. Instrument on record: Illumina HiSeq 2500. TCRdb redid the processing of the public reads, applying fastp at Q25 and MiXCR, and retained in-frame beta chains. One record per CDR3 amino acid sequence lists the most common genes and DNA. This sample comprises about 550,000 distinct CDR3 sequences, roughly 21% of them detected only once. Together, the top ten hold roughly 13% of the sample. Explained via the paper, the treatment or condition label denotes: live attenuated yellow fever vaccine strain. The specimen was PBMCs, collected 15 days after the yellow fever booster vaccination. These receptor sequences come from a man aged 25-45 years who received the YFV17D yellow fever vaccine.

This clonotype was counted between two and nine times. The J gene is TRBJ2-7, the V gene TRBV21-1; TRBD2 is the table's D call, not checked against the DNA. TRBV21-1 is designated a pseudogene. The length of the CDR3 is 14 residues. The CDR3 sequence: CASSNYSPLYEQYF. In DNA, the CDR3 is TGTGCCAGCAGCAATTACAGTCCACTCTACGAGCAGTACTTC.

This chain joins TRBV27 and TRBJ2-7; 8 bases are shared with TRBD1. The V segment lost 4 bases and the J segment 6 bases; nucleotides outside the gene matches: 8. This CDR3 comprises 14 residues. Germline V gene sequence: CDR1 MNHEY, CDR2 SMNVEV (reference sequence). The CDR3: CASSSGQGLGEQYF. The CDR3 region has the DNA TGTGCCAGCAGTTCCGGACAGGGCCTCGGCGAGCAGTACTTC.

This clonotype has only a few counts. At one of its ends the junction is not consistent with the germline gene, which may arise from a read error. The rearrangement joins TRBV10-2 to TRBJ2-1; D perhaps matches TRBD2 (5 bases). The germline V gene encodes CDR1 WSHSY and CDR2 SAAADI. This CDR3 region has 13 residues. CDR3 bases: TGCGCCAGCACGCTAGCCTCCGACAATGAGCAGTTCTTC. Its protein is CASTLASDNEQFF.

This clonotype was seen more than once but under ten times. CDR3 DNA sequence: TGTGCCAGCTCACCACCGGGGGACAGCCTAATTTACGAGCAGTACTTC. Residues: CASSPPGDSLIYEQYF. This chain joins TRBV18 and TRBJ2-7, with TRBD1 matching over 7 bases. The germline gives CDR1 KGHSH, CDR2 LQKENI. V gave up 0 bases and J gave up 4 bases; unmatched junction bases: 9. The CDR3 totals 16 residues.

This clonotype occurred many times. This chain links TRBV20-1 with TRBJ2-7; 7 bases match TRBD2. The germline V gene encodes CDR1 DFQATT and CDR2 SNEGSKA (reference sequence). The CDR3 covers 14 residues. Unmatched junction bases numbered 5, after V lost 0 bases and J lost 3 bases. For the CDR3, the DNA is TGCAGTGCTAGAGATAGCGGGCAATTCTACGAGCAGTACTTC. Translation: CSARDSGQFYEQYF.